This entry lists 25 T cell receptor beta chains sequenced from one sample in a study of T-cell memory formation after mild COVID-19. Using its own MiXCR run on the 5' RACE reads, TCRdb lists one record per CDR3 protein. The table has approximately 180,000 distinct CDR3 sequences, approximately 16% seen once; the top ten hold about 2%. Sequenced sample: PBMCs or a T cell subset sorted from them (not recorded which). The receptors originated from an adult woman who had mild COVID-19 (a few samples of this study predate the infection). Cell type and time point are not known.

This rearrangement joins TRBV30 to TRBJ2-5; D could derive from TRBD1 or TRBD2 (5 bases each). The CDR3 has 17 amino acids. V was trimmed by 5 bases and J by 7 bases, leaving 29 bases between them. Germline V CDR1 and CDR2: GTSNPN, SVGIG (reference sequence). CDR3: CAWEPGAFGTSVGTQYF. The DNA of the CDR3 is TGTGCCTGGGAGCCTGGCGCATTCGGGACGTCGGTGGGGACCCAGTACTTC.

This clonotype turned up a few times. The chain combines TRBV6-5 with TRBJ1-6, with unresolved D. This CDR3 is built from 15 residues. Trimming removed 5 bases at V and 0 bases at J, with 8 bases between. CDR1 is MNHEY, CDR2 SVGAGI, per germline. For the CDR3, the DNA is TGTGCCAGCAGTAGTCAGAGCTCCTATAATTCACCCCTCCACTTT. It yields the protein CASSSQSSYNSPLHF.

The gene calls are TRBV5-1 and TRBJ2-1; TRBD1 matches 10 bases. Trimming removed 0 bases from V and 7 bases from J; junction bases left unmatched: 7. The length of the CDR3 is 16 residues. Germline V gene sequence: CDR1 SGHRS, CDR2 YFSETQ. This chain's CDR3 is CASSLGGTGAQNEQFF. CDR3 bases: TGCGCCAGCAGCTTGGGGGGGACAGGGGCCCAGAATGAGCAGTTCTTC. Together with reference TRBV5-1 and TRBJ2-1, the CDR3 gives the full variable domain: KAGVTQTPRYLIKTRGQQVTLSCSPISGHRSVSWYQQTPGQGLQFLFEYFSETQRNKGNFPGRFSGRQFSNSRSEMNVSTLELGDSALYLCASSLGGTGAQNEQFFGPGTRLTVL.

V usage is TRBV4-2 and J usage is TRBJ2-7; 8 bases agree with TRBD2. V lost 2 bases and J lost 2; bases outside the gene matches: 5. Per germline, CDR1 LGHNA and CDR2 YNFKEQ. The CDR3 runs to 15 residues. The CDR3 loop is CASSQIAGFAYEQYF. CDR3 DNA sequence: TGTGCCAGCAGCCAAATAGCGGGATTCGCCTACGAGCAGTACTTC.

This clonotype was observed at least ten times. V usage is TRBV5-1 and J usage is TRBJ2-5, with unresolved D. V lost 2 bases and J lost 7, with 9 bases in between. The V gene's germline CDR1 is SGHRS and CDR2 YFSETQ. This CDR3 is built from 12 residues. The CDR3 nucleotides read TGCGCCAGCAGCTTTGGAGAGGCGACCCAGTACTTC. It translates to CASSFGEATQYF.

There are a few counts of this clonotype. The chain has TRBV6-5 and TRBJ1-3, with D uncertain. V lost 0 bases and J 0 bases, leaving 12 bases between the germline ends. CDR1 MNHEY and CDR2 SVGAGI come from the germline V gene. This CDR3 has 17 residues. The CDR3 DNA follows: TGTGCCAGCAGTTACTCGAGGCGGTCGTACTCTGGAAACACCATATATTTT. Protein product: CASSYSRRSYSGNTIYF.

The CDR3 sequence: CASSHGILGAAVRDTQYF. The CDR3 DNA follows: TGTGCCAGCAGCCATGGGATATTAGGTGCAGCGGTGAGAGATACGCAGTATTTT. The V gene is TRBV4-2, the J gene TRBJ2-3; perhaps TRBD2 as D (5 bases). Trimming cost V 3 bases and J 5 bases, with 24 bases left between them. The CDR3 covers 18 residues. Germline loops: CDR1 LGHNA, CDR2 YNFKEQ.

The V gene is TRBV5-1, the J gene TRBJ2-7; TRBD1 might be the D (7 bases). The CDR3 loop spans 16 amino acids. CDR1 is SGHRS and CDR2 is YFSETQ in the germline V gene. The ends were cut back, 3 bases at V and 5 bases at J, with 21 bases in the middle. Here the CDR3 DNA reads TGCGCCAGCAGCTCCCCTGGAGGGGGCACGGCCCACGAGCAGTACTTC. Protein product: CASSSPGGGTAHEQYF.

This clonotype has a count of ten or more. The chain links TRBV25-1 to TRBJ2-7; D remains unclear. V lost 2 bases, J lost 3 bases, and 23 bases lay in between. The CDR3 is 18 residues long. Germline V gives CDR1 MGHDK, CDR2 SYGVNS. The CDR3 region is CASSEIGVWAESHYEQYF. The CDR3 DNA reads as TGTGCCAGCAGTGAAATTGGGGTGTGGGCAGAATCCCACTACGAGCAGTACTTC.

The CDR3 DNA reads as TGTGCCAGCAGTTTAGTGGGGGAGGTATCTGAAGCTTTCTTT. Protein sequence: CASSLVGEVSEAFF. The V call is TRBV12-3 or TRBV12-4, the J call TRBJ1-1, with D perhaps matching TRBD1 (5 bases). This CDR3 spans 14 amino acids. Trimming took off 1 base at V and 6 bases at J, with 12 bases between the two ends.

This clonotype was seen only a few times. V and J are TRBV7-2 and TRBJ2-7; TRBD2 aligns across 9 bases. Germline V gives CDR1 SGHTA, CDR2 FQGNSA. The junction had 7 bases not matched to a gene; V was cut back by 4 bases and J by 6 bases. The CDR3 extends over 14 amino acids. DNA for the CDR3: TGTGCCAGCAGCTCCGGACTAGCGCCCGGCGAGCAGTACTTC. Its protein is CASSSGLAPGEQYF.

This clonotype has only a few counts. The V and J genes are TRBV5-1 and TRBJ2-1; 7 bases align to TRBD2. Germline assignment: CDR1 SGHRS and CDR2 YFSETQ. The trim removed 2 bases at V and 7 bases at J, leaving 6 bases unmatched. CDR3 length: 14 amino acids. The CDR3 is CASSFSGGTNEQFF. The CDR3 DNA is TGCGCCAGCAGCTTCTCGGGGGGAACTAATGAGCAGTTCTTC. Supplemented by reference TRBV5-1 and TRBJ2-1, the full variable domain reads KAGVTQTPRYLIKTRGQQVTLSCSPISGHRSVSWYQQTPGQGLQFLFEYFSETQRNKGNFPGRFSGRQFSNSRSEMNVSTLELGDSALYLCASSFSGGTNEQFFGPGTRLTVL.

This clonotype came up many times. This chain joins TRBV29-1 and TRBJ2-7; no firm D call. This CDR3 contains 10 residues. Germline CDR1 and CDR2: SQVTM and ANQGSEA. CDR3 region: CSVGSYEQYF. CDR3 DNA sequence: TGCAGTGTGGGCAGTTACGAGCAGTACTTC.

This clonotype was counted ten times or more. V usage is TRBV20-1 and J usage is TRBJ1-3; D gene unclear. This CDR3 has 11 amino acids. Germline V gene sequence: CDR1 DFQATT, CDR2 SNEGSKA (reference sequence). V was shortened by 3 bases and J by 4 bases, with 4 bases between the two germline ends. The CDR3 nucleotides are TGCAGTGCTAGGGAGGGAAACACCATATATTTT. As protein: CSAREGNTIYF.

This clonotype occurred a few times. The chain uses TRBV6-5 and TRBJ2-7, with 10 bases matching TRBD2. V lost 3 bases, J lost 0 bases, and 5 bases stayed unmatched. The CDR3 loop spans 16 amino acids. Germline CDR1 MNHEY, CDR2 SVGAGI. For the CDR3, the DNA is TGTGCCAGCAGTTATTCGGCTAGCGGGAGCTCCTACGAGCAGTACTTC. Protein product: CASSYSASGSSYEQYF.

This chain joins TRBV12-3 or TRBV12-4 and TRBJ2-7; D perhaps matches TRBD1 (6 bases). Trimming left V 5 bases short and J 3 bases short, with 11 bases between. The CDR3 sequence is 13 residues long. CDR3 coding DNA: TGTGCCAGCAGTCAGGACAGAAACTACGAGCAGTACTTC. Translating gives CASSQDRNYEQYF.

The V gene is TRBV6-5, the J gene TRBJ2-5; the match to TRBD1 covers 7 bases. The trim removed 4 bases at V and 3 bases at J, leaving 8 bases unmatched. The CDR3 loop spans 15 amino acids. The germline V gene has CDR1 MNHEY and CDR2 SVGAGI. The chain's CDR3 is CASSSQGKGEETQYF. CDR3 nucleotides: TGTGCCAGCAGTTCACAGGGGAAGGGGGAAGAGACCCAGTACTTC.

The rearrangement links TRBV28 to TRBJ2-7, with 7 bases matching TRBD2. CDR3 size: 14 residues. The trim removed 7 bases at V and 3 bases at J, leaving 9 bases unmatched. The germline gives CDR1 MDHEN, CDR2 SYDVKM. DNA for the CDR3: TGTGCCAGCACCGCCGGGACTACCTACTACGAGCAGTACTTC. It is translated as CASTAGTTYYEQYF.

This chain connects TRBV7-2 to TRBJ2-3, with 11 nucleotides matching TRBD2. The J segment lost 4 bases and the V segment lost 5 bases, leaving 2 bases of the junction unmatched. Germline V gene sequence: CDR1 SGHTA, CDR2 FQGNSA. The CDR3 contains 14 residues. The CDR3 reads CASSAGLAADTQYF. CDR3 DNA: TGTGCCAGCAGCGCGGGACTAGCGGCAGATACGCAGTATTTT.

The chain combines TRBV2 with TRBJ1-5; TRBD1 agrees at 7 bases. The CDR3 is 14 residues long. J lost 4 bases, V lost 6 bases, and 6 bases had no gene match. In germline, CDR1 is SNHLY, CDR2 FYNNEI. The CDR3 region has the DNA TGTGCCAGCAGCGACACCAGGGGGAATCAGCCCCAGCATTTT. Translation: CASSDTRGNQPQHF.

This clonotype has just a few counts. The chain uses TRBV7-2 and TRBJ1-2; D is unresolved. CDR3 size: 12 residues. The ends were cut back, 5 bases at V and 4 bases at J, with 8 bases in the middle. The germline CDR1 and CDR2 sequences are SGHTA and FQGNSA. The CDR3 coding sequence is TGTGCCAGCAGCCGGACCTCCTATGGCTACACCTTC. Translation gives CASSRTSYGYTF.

This clonotype was detected ten times or more. The gene calls are TRBV20-1 and TRBJ2-7; 13 bases match TRBD2. CDR1 and CDR2 from the germline V gene are DFQATT and SNEGSKA (reference sequence). The CDR3 has 13 amino acids. Losses at the gene ends were 3 bases for V and 5 bases for J; bases not matched to a gene: 1. In DNA form, the CDR3 reads TGCAGTGCTAGCGGACTAGCGGGAGACGAGCAGTACTTC. Its translation: CSASGLAGDEQYF.

The table lists this clonotype with a few counts. The junction departs from the called germline gene at one end, perhaps through a read error. This chain uses TRBV7-3 with TRBJ2-5, with D possibly being TRBD2 (6 bases). Germline CDR1 is SGHTA and CDR2 is FQGTGA. The CDR3 runs 16 residues. The CDR3 spells CASSLTGQVRGETQYF. Here the CDR3 DNA reads TGTGCCAGCAGCCTAACCGGGCAGGTCCGGGGGGAGACCCAGTACTTC.

This clonotype was seen a handful of times. The chain is built from TRBV12-3 or TRBV12-4 and TRBJ2-6; D unclear. The CDR3 is 16 residues long. V shed 5 bases and J shed 1 base, with 12 bases lying between them. This CDR3 is CASSGGDGSGANVLTF. CDR3 coding DNA: TGTGCCAGCAGTGGTGGTGATGGGTCTGGGGCCAACGTCCTGACTTTC.

This clonotype was detected only a few times. J is TRBJ2-7 and V is TRBV5-1; D might be TRBD1 or TRBD2, each matching 6 bases. V lost 0 bases and J lost 1, with 14 bases in between. This CDR3 has 16 amino acids. Per germline, CDR1 SGHRS and CDR2 YFSETQ. The CDR3 protein is CASSLDLGGRSYEQYF. The CDR3 DNA reads TGCGCCAGCAGCTTGGATTTAGGGGGGAGATCCTACGAGCAGTACTTC.